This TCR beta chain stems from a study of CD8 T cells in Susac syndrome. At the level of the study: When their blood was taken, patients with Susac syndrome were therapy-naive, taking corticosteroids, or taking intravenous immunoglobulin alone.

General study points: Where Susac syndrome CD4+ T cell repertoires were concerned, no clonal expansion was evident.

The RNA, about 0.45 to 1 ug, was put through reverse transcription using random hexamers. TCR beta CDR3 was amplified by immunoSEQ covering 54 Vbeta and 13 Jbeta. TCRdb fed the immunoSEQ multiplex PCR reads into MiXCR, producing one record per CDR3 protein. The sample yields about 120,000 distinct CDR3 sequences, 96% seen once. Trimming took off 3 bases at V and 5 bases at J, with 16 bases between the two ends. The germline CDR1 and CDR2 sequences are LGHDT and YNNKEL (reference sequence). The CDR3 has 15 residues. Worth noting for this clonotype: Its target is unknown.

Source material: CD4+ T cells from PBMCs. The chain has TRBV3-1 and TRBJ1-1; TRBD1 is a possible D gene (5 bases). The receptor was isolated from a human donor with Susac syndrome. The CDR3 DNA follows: TGTGCCAGCAGCCACGGCGGCAGGGAGGGTACTGAAGCTTTCTTT. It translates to CASSHGGREGTEAFF.